Following are 24 T cell receptor beta chains from one sample sequenced in a study of metastatic and nonmetastatic thyroid tumors. With MiXCR, TCRdb called clones anew from the PCR reads. The sample includes about 27,000 clones, 15% seen only once; the top ten take around 16%. Thyroid surgery had not been preceded by any treatment in any patient. Sequencing was performed on blood. These TCRs come from a male donor with papillary thyroid cancer or a benign thyroid nodule (not recorded which). Some clones in this sample may be carry-over from other donors' samples.

This clone is categorized as medium-sized. The V gene is TRBV6-1, the J gene TRBJ1-2, with D maybe TRBD1 (5 bases). The CDR3 contains 14 residues. CDR1 MNHNS and CDR2 SASEGT come from the germline V gene. The V and J ends lost 5 bases and 4 bases respectively, with 14 bases between them. CDR3 in DNA: TGTGCCAGCAGTCGGGTTGGGGACCGCTATGGCTACACCTTC. This codes for CASSRVGDRYGYTF.

This clone was recorded at least ten times. The genes are TRBV29-1 and TRBJ1-2, with 8 positions matching TRBD1. CDR1 and CDR2 (germline): SQVTM, ANQGSEA. The CDR3 is 13 residues long. The V segment lost 7 bases and the J segment 7 bases; nucleotides outside the gene matches: 11. This CDR3 is CSALGQVLGGYTF. The CDR3 region has the DNA TGCAGCGCCCTGGGACAGGTCCTCGGTGGCTACACCTTC.

Details on this clone: A clone one base away is much larger, so this may be a read error. The chain combines TRBV7-7 with TRBJ1-3; 8 bases agree with TRBD1. Per germline, CDR1 SSHAT and CDR2 FNYEAQ (reference sequence). The CDR3 totals 16 residues. CDR3 sequence reads: CASSPGQGVTGNTVYF. In nucleotides, the CDR3 is TGTGCCAGCAGCCCCGGACAGGGAGTGACTGGAAACACCGTATATTTT.

The sample holds many counts of this clone. One end of the junction does not line up with germline, which may come from a read error. The genes are TRBV29-1 and TRBJ2-7; a possible D gene is TRBD2 (6 bases). The CDR3 sequence is 13 residues long. Per the germline V gene, CDR1 is SQVTM and CDR2 is ANQGSEA. As DNA, the CDR3 is TGCAGCGTCGAAGGGTGGCAGGGAGGCGAGCAGTACTTC. Protein product: CSVEGWQGGEQYF.

This clone was observed a few times. At one end, the junction sequence differs from germline, possibly due to a read error. The chain employs TRBV6-1 and TRBJ2-1; perhaps TRBD1 as D (5 bases). Germline V lookup: CDR1 MNHNS, CDR2 SASEGT. The CDR3 length is 14 residues. The CDR3: CAGSHRWATKEQFF. In DNA, the CDR3 is TGTGCCGGCAGCCACAGGTGGGCTACAAAGGAGCAGTTCTTC.

This clone was seen many times. A read error may produce the germline difference seen at one junction end. The J gene is TRBJ2-1, the V gene TRBV7-7, with 10 bases identical to TRBD1. The V gene's germline CDR1 is SSHAT and CDR2 FNYEAQ (reference sequence). The CDR3 has 15 residues. The CDR3 DNA follows: TGTGCTAGCAGCTCGGCTGGGACAGGGGAGCAAGAGCAGTTCTTC. Amino acid sequence: CASSSAGTGEQEQFF.

This clone was seen many times. The chain employs TRBV10-2 and TRBJ1-1; the D is unclear. Germline lookup yields CDR1 WSHSY and CDR2 SAAADI. The CDR3 totals 13 residues. V was cut by 2 bases and J by 1 base, with 5 bases left in between. The CDR3 DNA reads as TGCGCCAGCAGTGAGGTGGGGAACACTGAAGCTTTCTTT. This translates into CASSEVGNTEAFF.

At least ten counts were recorded for this clone. The chain recombines TRBV11-2 with TRBJ1-1; D gene uncertain. V lost 0 bases to trimming and J lost 3 bases, with 11 bases between them. Germline V gene data show CDR1 as SGHAT and CDR2 as FQNNGV. CDR3 length equals 15 residues. The CDR3 reads CASSLEGWRDTEAFF. DNA for the CDR3: TGTGCCAGCAGCTTAGAGGGTTGGCGAGACACTGAAGCTTTCTTT.

With respect to this clone: At one boundary the junction diverges from the germline segment, which might be a read error. The rearrangement joins TRBV4-2 to TRBJ2-1, with D possibly TRBD2 on 5 matching bases. Germline CDR1 reads LGHNA; CDR2 reads YNFKEQ. The CDR3 is 17 amino acids. The CDR3 DNA reads as TGTGTCAGCAGCCAAGATAGCTGCGGGTTAGCGTCCAATGAGCAGTTCTTC. As protein: CVSSQDSCGLASNEQFF.

On this clone: Sequence at one end of the junction differs from germline and may be a read error. J is TRBJ2-3 and V is TRBV20-1; tentative D call: TRBD2 (6 bases). CDR1 DFQATT and CDR2 SNEGSKA come from the germline V gene (reference sequence). The length of the CDR3 is 17 residues. The CDR3 protein is CSSSGLGLAYFSDTQYF. The CDR3 DNA reads as TGCAGTTCTAGTGGATTGGGGCTAGCGTACTTCTCAGATACGCAGTATTTT.

This clone was recorded at least ten times. V usage is TRBV28 and J usage is TRBJ2-1, with 11 bases fitting TRBD1. V lost 4 bases to trimming and J lost 7 bases; unmatched junction nucleotides: 18. CDR3 size: 19 residues. Germline V CDR1 and CDR2: MDHEN, SYDVKM. CDR3 amino acids: CASSSPGTGGGQGGNEQFF. CDR3 sequence (DNA): TGTGCCAGCAGTTCCCCGGGGACAGGGGGTGGCCAGGGTGGGAATGAGCAGTTCTTC.

The V call is TRBV6-1, the J call TRBJ1-2; the D gene is possibly TRBD1 (5 bases). The CDR3 runs to 13 residues. Germline V gene lookup returns CDR1 MNHNS and CDR2 SASEGT. Trimming took off 2 bases at V and 8 bases at J, with 12 bases between the two ends. CDR3 in DNA: TGTGCCAGCAGTGAATTGGCCTCAGGGGGCTACACCTTC. Its protein is CASSELASGGYTF.

This clone was picked up many times. A much larger clone is a single base away; this may be a read error. The chain uses TRBV28 and TRBJ1-5; no clear D gene. CDR3 size: 15 residues. Germline loops: CDR1 MDHEN, CDR2 SYDVKM. V gave up 7 bases and J gave up 5 bases, with 18 bases separating them. This CDR3 is CASNSYGRGDQPQHF. The CDR3 DNA reads TGTGCCAGCAATTCTTATGGCCGCGGAGATCAGCCCCAGCATTTT.

This clone appeared many times. CDR3 coding DNA: TGTGCCTGGAGGGGGGAGGGTAGGGAGACCCAGTACTTC. Translating gives CAWRGEGRETQYF. V usage is TRBV30 and J usage is TRBJ2-5, with 7 positions matching TRBD2. Germline V gene lookup returns CDR1 GTSNPN and CDR2 SVGIG (reference sequence). This CDR3 has 13 amino acids. After removal of 3 bases from V and 5 bases from J, the junction contained 6 bases not matched to a gene.

This clone was seen ten or more times. The chain employs TRBV4-1 and TRBJ2-7, with a tentative D call TRBD2 (6 bases). CDR1 is MGHRA, CDR2 YSYEKL, per germline. This CDR3 has 12 residues. The V and J ends lost 4 bases and 6 bases respectively, with 10 bases between them. Here the CDR3 reads CASSPPGGEQYF. The DNA for the CDR3 is TGCGCCAGCAGCCCACCCGGGGGCGAGCAGTACTTC.

This clone was observed at least ten times. The chain recombines TRBV27 with TRBJ2-5; D is perhaps TRBD1 (5 bases). This CDR3 region has 13 residues. The V gene lost 8 bases and the J gene lost 5 bases, with 15 bases spanning the gap. Germline lookup yields CDR1 MNHEY and CDR2 SMNVEV (reference sequence). The CDR3 DNA reads as TGTGCCAGCCGCCCGACAGAAGCTGAGACCCAGTACTTC. This gives the protein CASRPTEAETQYF.

This clone was observed at least ten times. The J gene is TRBJ2-5, the V gene TRBV7-2; 8 nucleotides line up with TRBD2. The CDR3 contains 16 residues. CDR1 and CDR2 (germline): SGHTA, FQGNSA. The junction had 6 bases not matched to a gene; V was cut back by 2 bases and J by 1 base. CDR3 amino acids: CASSLQQRGPQETQYF. CDR3 DNA sequence: TGTGCCAGCAGCTTACAGCAGCGGGGGCCCCAAGAGACCCAGTACTTC.

The V call is TRBV11-3, the J call TRBJ1-1; D may be TRBD1 (5 bases). Per the germline V gene, CDR1 is SGHNT and CDR2 is YENEEA. The CDR3 covers 14 residues. Trimming shortened V by 1 base and J by 6 bases, and 12 bases separated the two germline ends. The CDR3 coding sequence is TGTGCCAGCAGCTTAGGGCAGGGTGCGGCTGAAGCTTTCTTT. Its protein product is CASSLGQGAAEAFF.

In its sample, this clone was seen many times. The chain uses TRBV28 and TRBJ2-1; 14 positions agree with TRBD2. V shed 6 bases and J 1 base; nucleotides not matched to a gene: 17. This CDR3 is built from 21 residues. Germline V gene sequence: CDR1 MDHEN, CDR2 SYDVKM. DNA of the CDR3: TGTGCCAGCAGGACATTAGGGGGAACCGGACTAGCGGGGGGTTCCTACAATGAGCAGTTCTTC. It encodes CASRTLGGTGLAGGSYNEQFF.

The rearrangement uses TRBV5-6 and TRBJ1-1; D perhaps matches TRBD1 (5 bases). The CDR3 is 14 amino acids. The germline V gene has CDR1 SGHDT and CDR2 YYEEEE. V was pared by 3 bases and J by 3 bases, with 12 bases between. The CDR3 DNA follows: TGTGCCAGCAGCTGGGGGACGGCCGACACTGAAGCTTTCTTT. Its translation: CASSWGTADTEAFF.

This clone is medium-sized. The chain carries TRBV5-1 and TRBJ2-7; possibly TRBD1 for D (7 bases). The CDR3 contains 15 residues. In germline, CDR1 is SGHRS, CDR2 YFSETQ. Trimming shortened V by 5 bases and J by 4 bases, and 19 bases separated the two germline ends. This CDR3 is CASRDPGGTLYEQYF. The CDR3 DNA is TGCGCCAGCAGGGACCCAGGGGGGACCCTTTACGAGCAGTACTTC.

This clone has at least ten counts. The CDR3 DNA is TGTGCCAGCAGCAACGGAACACAGGGGGCAAAAGAGACCCAGTACTTC. It translates to CASSNGTQGAKETQYF. This sequence joins TRBV7-2 and TRBJ2-5, with 9 nucleotides matching TRBD1. Losses at the gene ends were 5 bases for V and 3 bases for J; bases not matched to a gene: 10. The germline gives CDR1 SGHTA, CDR2 FQGNSA. The CDR3 runs to 16 residues.

The V and J genes are TRBV4-2 and TRBJ2-7; maybe TRBD2 (6 bases). Between the trimmed V and J ends, which lost 8 bases and 0 bases, there was a span of 23 bases. Germline-derived CDR1 and CDR2 are LGHNA and YNFKEQ. The CDR3 contains 17 residues. The chain's CDR3 is CASGSLEGLANSYEQYF. The CDR3 DNA is TGTGCCAGCGGCAGCCTCGAAGGGCTAGCGAACTCCTACGAGCAGTACTTC.

The table lists this clone with many counts. This chain links TRBV6-5 with TRBJ2-7; D is unresolved. Trimming removed 3 bases from V and 3 bases from J, with 9 bases in between. This CDR3 contains 13 residues. Germline V gene data show CDR1 as MNHEY and CDR2 as SVGAGI. The CDR3 nucleotides are TGTGCCAGCAGTTATACATCCATCTACGAGCAGTACTTC. Protein sequence: CASSYTSIYEQYF.